This TCR beta chain was captured in a study of T cell clonotyping in hematopoietic cell transplantation. Study results and limitations: CD4 and CD8 repertoire contributions could not be separated without sorting. Pathologically expanded recipient clonotypes increased progressively from day 30 to day 180 as diversity fell. Few recipient clonotypes overlapped donors; over 95% were de novo at given depth. Higher Inverse Simpson Index values in graft donor and pretransplant recipient predicted broader posttransplant TCR diversity.

CDR3 size: 10 residues. CDR1 and CDR2 from the germline V gene are GTSNPN and SVGIG (reference sequence). The V end was cut by 5 bases, the J end by 11 bases, with 11 bases between. Remarks on this clone: Its antigen is as yet unknown.

The table came from immunoSEQ multiplex PCR; TCRdb's copy has only in-frame clones and leaves some out. The sample holds roughly 11,000 clones; under 95% are singletons and the top ten take about 0.79%. Sequencing was carried out using peripheral blood mononuclear cells. This sequence joins TRBV30 and TRBJ2-3; the D gene is possibly TRBD1 (6 bases). The TCR originated in a woman in her forties or fifties in good health. Some clones in this sample may be carry-over from other donors' samples. The DNA of the CDR3 is TGTGCCTGGCAGGGGTTCGAGCAGTATTTT. Translation gives CAWQGFEQYF.